The rows below give T cell receptor beta chains drawn from one sample of a study of blood T cells in healthy people across ages. One entry per CDR3 protein, called by TCRdb with MiXCR from the 5' RACE reads. The table lists 1.4 million to 1.5 million distinct CDR3 sequences, about 40% of them singletons, with 7% to 9% in the top ten. What was sequenced was blood. These receptors came from a woman aged 18-30 years in good health. The CDR3 runs from the conserved cysteine through the conserved F or W. The D gene is left open where the match is weak. Clone size is shown for a subset of rows, as once, few, many or a class of expanded clone.

clone_size	j_call	d_call	v_call	cdr3_nt	cdr3_aa
-	TRBJ1-1	TRBD1	TRBV10-3	TGTGCCATCACCCCGGACAGGGCTGGCACCAAGGCCACTGAAGCTTTCTTT	CAITPDRAGTKATEAFF
-	TRBJ2-1	-	TRBV20-1	TGCAGTGCCTGGGCTAACTACAATGAGCAGTTCTTC	CSAWANYNEQFF
few	TRBJ1-2	TRBD1	TRBV28	TGTGCCAGCAGTTCTACTCAGGGGGACTATGGCTACACCTTC	CASSSTQGDYGYTF
-	TRBJ2-5	TRBD1	TRBV20-1	TGCAGTGCTAGAGAGGGGGGGAGGGACAGGGGCCGGGTGTGGCAGTACTTC	CSAREGGRDRGRVWQYF
-	TRBJ1-1	-	TRBV21-1	TGTGCCGGCACGTACCATGCGAACACTGAAGCTTTCTTT	CAGTYHANTEAFF
-	TRBJ1-1	-	TRBV5-1	TGCGCCAGCAAAACAGGAATGAACACTGAAGCTTTCTTT	CASKTGMNTEAFF
few	TRBJ1-5	-	TRBV18	TGTGCCAGCTCACCCGGGGAGGGATCCGGTCAGCCCCAGCATTTT	CASSPGEGSGQPQHF
few	TRBJ2-7	-	TRBV20-1	TGCAGTGCTAGAGATCGGGAGCGCCCCTCCTACGAGCAGTACTTC	CSARDRERPSYEQYF
-	TRBJ1-5	-	TRBV28	TGTGCCAGCAGTTTGGGATGGGCTCAGCCCCAGCATTTT	CASSLGWAQPQHF
many	TRBJ2-7	-	TRBV20-1	TGCAGTGCTAGATCCCGGGACTCGAACTCCTACGAGCAGTACTTC	CSARSRDSNSYEQYF
few	TRBJ1-2	TRBD1	TRBV28	TGTGCCAGCAGTGCCTCCGGGGGACAGGGAATATATGGCTACACCTTC	CASSASGGQGIYGYTF
-	TRBJ2-1	-	TRBV20-1	TGCAGTGCTAGAGATCACGGTGAGCAGTTCTTC	CSARDHGEQFF
-	TRBJ1-5	-	TRBV21-1	TGTGCCAGCACCGCAGAAAAAGGGACCGCATATAGCAATCGGCCCCAGCATTTT	CASTAEKGTAYSNRPQHF
few	TRBJ2-4	-	TRBV6-2/TRBV6-3	TGTGCCAGCAGCCTCACGGAAGGCGAAGCCAAAAACATTCAGTACTTC	CASSLTEGEAKNIQYF
-	TRBJ2-7	-	TRBV6-5	TGTGCCAGCAGTTACGGGGACTTATCCTACGAGCAGTACTTC	CASSYGDLSYEQYF
-	TRBJ1-6	-	TRBV20-1	TGCAGTGCTCGACCCGGGGCCTATAATTCACCCCTCCACTTT	CSARPGAYNSPLHF
few	TRBJ2-3	TRBD2	TRBV6-1	TGTGCCAGCAGGGGACTAGCGGGAGGGCCAGATACGCAGTATTTT	CASRGLAGGPDTQYF
-	TRBJ2-1	TRBD1	TRBV10-3	TGTGCCACCAGGGAGGGACAGGGGCCCTACAATGAGCAGTTCTTC	CATREGQGPYNEQFF
-	TRBJ2-1	-	TRBV11-3	TGTGCCAGCAGCCGACTTGGGGGACTGGGGTACAATGAGCAGTTCTTC	CASSRLGGLGYNEQFF
few	TRBJ1-2	-	TRBV4-1	TGCGCCAGCAGCCAAGATCCGGGCCCCCAAGGGTATGGCTACACCTTC	CASSQDPGPQGYGYTF
few	TRBJ2-5	-	TRBV7-9	TGTGCCAGCAGCTTAGTCGGTGGGGCCGAGACCCAGTACTTC	CASSLVGGAETQYF
few	TRBJ2-7	TRBD1	TRBV6-1	TGTGCCAGCAGTCCTAATGGGGACAGGGGTTACGAGCAGTACTTC	CASSPNGDRGYEQYF
few	TRBJ2-1	TRBD2	TRBV20-1	TGCAGTGCTCCTCAATGGGGGGGAGACAATGAGCAGTTCTTC	CSAPQWGGDNEQFF
-	TRBJ2-3	-	TRBV12-3/TRBV12-4	TGTGCCAGCAGTGGGGAGTGGTTATCAGATACGCAGTATTTT	CASSGEWLSDTQYF
few	TRBJ2-7	TRBD2	TRBV28	TGTGCCAGCAGTTCCCCCCGAGCGGGAGCCTACGAGCAGTACTTC	CASSSPRAGAYEQYF
-	TRBJ1-4	TRBD1	TRBV7-6	TGTGCCAGCAGCTTGGGACAGGGGCTTGGTGAAAAACTGTTTTTT	CASSLGQGLGEKLFF
-	TRBJ2-1	TRBD2	TRBV4-1	TGCGCCAGCAGCGTGGGACTAGGGTTTGACAATGAGCAGTTCTTC	CASSVGLGFDNEQFF
-	TRBJ2-5	TRBD2	TRBV5-1	TGCGCCAGCAGCCTGGGACTAGCGGGAGCTCGGGAGACCCAGTACTTC	CASSLGLAGARETQYF
-	TRBJ1-1	-	TRBV4-1	TGCGCCAGCAGCCAAGGAGTCGGTTTCATGAACACTGAAGCTTTCTTT	CASSQGVGFMNTEAFF
few	TRBJ2-6	-	TRBV7-9	TGTGCCAGCCACGTGGTTTCTGGGGCCAACGTCCTGACTTTC	CASHVVSGANVLTF
once	TRBJ2-7	TRBD2	TRBV7-9	TGTGCCAGCAGCTTAGACCCGTGGACTAGCGGAACCTACGAGCAGTACTTC	CASSLDPWTSGTYEQYF
-	TRBJ2-7	-	TRBV12-1	TGTGCCAGCAGCTGGTTAGAGGCGGGACGCTACGAGCAGTACTTC	CASSWLEAGRYEQYF